Below, one T cell receptor beta chain is given with its context. Its antigen is not identified. Germline CDR1 is SQVTM and CDR2 is ANQGSEA. This CDR3 is built from 13 residues. V shed 3 bases and J 3 bases; nucleotides not matched to a gene: 4. The data are from a study of early T cells in non-severe SARS-CoV-2 infection. The wider study: Bulk RNA isolated from unsorted whole blood underwent sequencing; chains were not paired. Broader study findings: Anti-spike CD8 responses were favored in VDJdb matching, and private and CD4 specificities were missed.

Individual cDNA molecules received unique molecular identifiers. One entry per CDR3 protein, called by TCRdb with MiXCR from the 5' RACE reads. The sample records over 85,000 distinct CDR3 sequences, roughly 12% being singletons. The receptor was derived from an adult who was a healthcare worker with PCR-confirmed SARS-CoV-2 infection or an uninfected control (not recorded which). The genes are TRBV29-1 and TRBJ2-5, with 7 nucleotides matching TRBD2. Sequencing used whole blood, obtained at baseline. This CDR3 reads CSVDRGSEETQYF. The CDR3 region has the DNA TGCAGCGTTGACCGCGGGAGTGAAGAGACCCAGTACTTC. Complete variable domain (other parts from reference TRBV29-1 and TRBJ2-5): SAVISQKPSRDICQRGTSLTIQCQVDSQVTMMFWYRQQPGQSLTLIATANQGSEATYESGFVIDKFPISRPNLTFSTLTVSNMSPEDSSIYLCSVDRGSEETQYFGPGTRLLVL.